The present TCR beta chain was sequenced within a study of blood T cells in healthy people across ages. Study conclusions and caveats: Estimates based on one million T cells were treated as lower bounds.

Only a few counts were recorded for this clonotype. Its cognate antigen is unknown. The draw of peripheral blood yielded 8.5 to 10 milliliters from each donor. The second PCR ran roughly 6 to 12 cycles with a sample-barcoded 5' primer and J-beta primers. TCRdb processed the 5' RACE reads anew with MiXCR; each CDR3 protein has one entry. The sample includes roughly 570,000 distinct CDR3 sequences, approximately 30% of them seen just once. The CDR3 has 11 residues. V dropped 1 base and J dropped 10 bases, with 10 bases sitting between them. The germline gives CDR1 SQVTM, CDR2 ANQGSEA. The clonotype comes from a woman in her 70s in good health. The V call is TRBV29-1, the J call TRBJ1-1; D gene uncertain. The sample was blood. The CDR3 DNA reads TGCAGCGTTGAAGTTGGAATAACAGCTTTCTTT. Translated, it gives CSVEVGITAFF.